One sample yielded the 8 T cell receptor beta chains listed below, sequenced in a study of breast tumors, draining lymph nodes, adjacent tissues. TCRdb re-analysed the multiplex PCR reads in MiXCR, keeping a single row per CDR3 protein. The sample shows about 20,000 distinct CDR3 sequences, 32% of them seen only once. Sequencing was done on a sample of breast tumor tissue. These receptor sequences come from a female donor with breast cancer. Some clones in this sample may be carry-over from other donors' samples.

By frequency in the sample, this clonotype is medium-sized. The chain uses TRBV7-9 and TRBJ2-7, with D possibly TRBD1 on 5 matching bases. V lost 5 bases to trimming and J lost 3 bases, with 14 bases between them. This CDR3 contains 14 residues. Germline CDR1 is SEHNR and CDR2 is FQNEAQ (reference sequence). CDR3 DNA sequence: TGTGCCAGCAGCCAAGGGGTCCAAAACTACGAGCAGTACTTC. This sequence encodes CASSQGVQNYEQYF.

In its sample, this clonotype was seen many times. The genes are TRBV5-1 and TRBJ2-1; D is uncertain. Between the trimmed V and J ends, which lost 0 bases and 4 bases, there was a span of 8 bases. CDR3 length: 14 residues. In germline, CDR1 is SGHRS, CDR2 YFSETQ. CDR3 amino acids: CASSLADSYNEQFF. The DNA for the CDR3 is TGCGCCAGCAGCTTGGCCGACTCATACAATGAGCAGTTCTTC.

V gene TRBV7-9 combines with J gene TRBJ2-7, with 8 bases identical to TRBD1. The CDR3 totals 15 residues. With V trimmed by 4 bases and J by 5 bases, 10 bases remained unmatched. CDR1 is SEHNR and CDR2 is FQNEAQ in the germline V gene (reference sequence). The DNA of the CDR3 is TGTGCCAGCAGCTCCCCGGACAGGGATCCCAACGAGCAGTACTTC. Translation gives CASSSPDRDPNEQYF.

A remark on this clonotype: This may be a read error, as it is one base from a much larger clone. The rearrangement links TRBV27 to TRBJ2-5, with TRBD2 matching over 9 bases. Germline V CDR1 and CDR2: MNHEY, SMNVEV (reference sequence). The CDR3 is made up of 16 amino acids. The trim removed 8 bases at V and 1 base at J, leaving 11 bases unmatched. CDR3 sequence reads: CASGKGGRGLQETQYF. CDR3 coding DNA: TGTGCCAGCGGAAAGGGCGGGAGGGGCCTCCAAGAGACCCAGTACTTC.

By share, this clonotype ranks as medium-sized (0.01 to 0.1%). The chain links TRBV20-1 to TRBJ2-7; D is perhaps TRBD1 (5 bases). V was pared by 0 bases and J by 5 bases, with 8 bases between. CDR1 is DFQATT and CDR2 is SNEGSKA in the germline V gene (reference sequence). The length of the CDR3 is 12 residues. This chain's CDR3 is CSARDREHEQYF. CDR3 bases: TGCAGTGCTAGAGACAGGGAACACGAGCAGTACTTC.

This chain joins TRBV12-3 or TRBV12-4 and TRBJ2-3; 13 bases agree with TRBD2. With 2 bases clipped from V and 0 bases from J, the junction kept 8 bases outside the gene matches. The CDR3 runs to 19 residues. CDR3 DNA sequence: TGTGCCAGCAGTTTAAGGACTAGCGGGAGTGGATCTAGCACAGATACGCAGTATTTT. It translates to CASSLRTSGSGSSTDTQYF.

This clonotype was counted many times. The genes are TRBV6-2 or TRBV6-3 and TRBJ2-1, with 9 nucleotides matching TRBD2. The V gene's germline CDR1 is MNHEY and CDR2 SVGEGT. The CDR3 contains 16 residues. V was pared by 2 bases and J by 3 bases, with 5 bases of the junction left unmatched. The CDR3 sequence is CASSYASSGVYNEQFF. DNA of the CDR3: TGTGCCAGCAGTTACGCCTCTAGCGGGGTCTACAATGAGCAGTTCTTC.

This clonotype was seen many times. The chain uses TRBV20-1 and TRBJ1-2; weak D call: TRBD1 (6 bases). Per germline, CDR1 DFQATT and CDR2 SNEGSKA (reference sequence). Trimming took off 3 bases at V and 2 bases at J, with 13 bases between the two ends. The CDR3 contains 14 residues. CDR3 residues: CSARGQGRNYGYTF. The CDR3 bases are TGCAGTGCTAGGGGGCAGGGGCGAAACTATGGCTACACCTTC.